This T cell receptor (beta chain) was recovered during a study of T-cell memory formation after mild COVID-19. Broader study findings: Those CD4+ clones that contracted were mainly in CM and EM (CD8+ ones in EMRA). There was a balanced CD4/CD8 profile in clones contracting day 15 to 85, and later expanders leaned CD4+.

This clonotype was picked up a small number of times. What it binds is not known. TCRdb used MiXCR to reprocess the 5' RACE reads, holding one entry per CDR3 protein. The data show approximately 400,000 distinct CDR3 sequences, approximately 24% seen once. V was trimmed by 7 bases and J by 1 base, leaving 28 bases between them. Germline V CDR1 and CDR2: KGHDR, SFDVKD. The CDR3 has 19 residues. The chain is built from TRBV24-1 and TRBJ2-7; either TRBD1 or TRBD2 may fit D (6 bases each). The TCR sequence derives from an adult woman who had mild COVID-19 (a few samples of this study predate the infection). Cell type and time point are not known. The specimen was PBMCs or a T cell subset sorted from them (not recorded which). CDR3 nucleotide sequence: TGTGCCACCAGGAGAGAGTGGAAGGGGGGCGTCCTACCTTCCTACGAGCAGTACTTC. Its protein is CATRREWKGGVLPSYEQYF.